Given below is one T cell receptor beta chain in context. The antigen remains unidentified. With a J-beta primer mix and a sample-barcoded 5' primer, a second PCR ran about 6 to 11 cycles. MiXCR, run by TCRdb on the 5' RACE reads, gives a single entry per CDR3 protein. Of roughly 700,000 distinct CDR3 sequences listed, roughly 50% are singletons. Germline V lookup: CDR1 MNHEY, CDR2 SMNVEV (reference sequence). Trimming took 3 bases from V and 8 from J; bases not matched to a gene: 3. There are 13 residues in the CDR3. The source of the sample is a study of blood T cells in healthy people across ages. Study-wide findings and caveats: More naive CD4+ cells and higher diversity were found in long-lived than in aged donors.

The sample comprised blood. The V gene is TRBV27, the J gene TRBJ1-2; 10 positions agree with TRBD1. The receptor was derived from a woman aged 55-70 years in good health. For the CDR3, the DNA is TGTGCCAGCAGTTTTCGGGACAGGGGAGGCTACACCTTC. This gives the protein CASSFRDRGGYTF.